Listed below are T cell receptor beta chains from one sample, sequenced in a study of blood T cell repertoires in COVID-19. Data came from immunoSEQ multiplex PCR; TCRdb stores just in-frame clones and leaves some out. The repertoire holds around 47,000 clones, with roughly 89% as singletons. The sample comprised peripheral blood. These receptor sequences come from a man older than 75 with active or convalescent COVID-19. CDR3s include the opening cysteine and the closing phenylalanine or tryptophan. A D gene is named only where the DNA matches it firmly. Clone size, where shown, is once, few, many, or a class for clones that have expanded.

D gene: NA
J gene: TRBJ1-6
clone size: NA
V gene: TRBV10-3
CDR3 DNA: TGTGCCATCAGTGATCTATCACCCCTCCACTTT
CDR3 protein: CAISDLSPLHF

D gene: NA
J gene: TRBJ1-3
clone size: NA
V gene: TRBV10-3
CDR3 DNA: TGTGCCATCAGTGAGTCGGTGGGGAGCTCTGGAAACACCATATATTTT
CDR3 protein: CAISESVGSSGNTIYF

D gene: TRBD2
J gene: TRBJ2-7
clone size: NA
V gene: TRBV3-1/TRBV3-2
CDR3 DNA: TGTGCCACCCGCACTAGCGTCTACGAGCAGTACTTC
CDR3 protein: CATRTSVYEQYF

D gene: NA
J gene: TRBJ2-1
clone size: NA
V gene: TRBV4-3
CDR3 DNA: TGCGCCAGCAGCCAAGATTGGCAGGCCCGTGAGCAGTTCTTC
CDR3 protein: CASSQDWQAREQFF

D gene: NA
J gene: TRBJ1-1
clone size: NA
V gene: TRBV12-3/TRBV12-4
CDR3 DNA: TGTGCCAGCAGTTTGGGACTGGGGACTGAAGCTTTCTTT
CDR3 protein: CASSLGLGTEAFF

D gene: TRBD1
J gene: TRBJ1-6
clone size: NA
V gene: TRBV5-5
CDR3 DNA: TGTGCCAGCAGCTCCGGCGGTGGAGTGGGACAGGGTAATTCACCCCTCCACTTT
CDR3 protein: CASSSGGGVGQGNSPLHF

D gene: TRBD1
J gene: TRBJ1-1
clone size: NA
V gene: TRBV5-1
CDR3 DNA: TGCGCCAGCAGCTCCCAGGGGCAGGGGGGCCCGAACACTGAAGCTTTCTTT
CDR3 protein: CASSSQGQGGPNTEAFF

D gene: TRBD1
J gene: TRBJ2-5
clone size: NA
V gene: TRBV27
CDR3 DNA: TGTGCCAGCAGTCCCCGGACAGGGGTTGGTGATGAGACCCAGTACTTC
CDR3 protein: CASSPRTGVGDETQYF

D gene: NA
J gene: TRBJ1-4
clone size: NA
V gene: TRBV2
CDR3 DNA: TGTGCCAGCAGTGTCAGGGGCAGAGGGGCAACTAATGAAAAACTGTTTTTT
CDR3 protein: CASSVRGRGATNEKLFF

D gene: TRBD1
J gene: TRBJ2-7
clone size: NA
V gene: TRBV7-6
CDR3 DNA: TGTGCCAGCAGCGACAGGGGTAGCCACTACCGAGCCTCCTACGAGCAGTACTTC
CDR3 protein: CASSDRGSHYRASYEQYF

D gene: NA
J gene: TRBJ2-7
clone size: once
V gene: TRBV20-1
CDR3 DNA: TGCAGTGCCCAGGTCCGCTACGAGCAGTACTTC
CDR3 protein: CSAQVRYEQYF

D gene: TRBD2
J gene: TRBJ2-2
clone size: NA
V gene: TRBV6-2/TRBV6-3
CDR3 DNA: TGTGCCAGCAGTCGACTAGCGGTTTACACCGGGGAGCTGTTTTTT
CDR3 protein: CASSRLAVYTGELFF

D gene: NA
J gene: TRBJ2-5
clone size: NA
V gene: TRBV19
CDR3 DNA: TGTGCCAGTAGTCGCTCGGGGGCAGGGGAGGGGACCCAGTACTTC
CDR3 protein: CASSRSGAGEGTQYF

D gene: NA
J gene: TRBJ2-3
clone size: NA
V gene: TRBV7-2
CDR3 DNA: TGTGCCAGCAGCTTAGGTGCAGCAGATACGCAGTATTTT
CDR3 protein: CASSLGAADTQYF

D gene: NA
J gene: TRBJ1-2
clone size: once
V gene: TRBV28
CDR3 DNA: TGTGCCAGCAGTTTGCCCGGGACTGCGGATGGGTATGGCTACACCTTC
CDR3 protein: CASSLPGTADGYGYTF

D gene: NA
J gene: TRBJ1-1
clone size: NA
V gene: TRBV12-3/TRBV12-4
CDR3 DNA: TGTGCCAGCAGCCAGGGCAGGACTGAAGCTTTCTTT
CDR3 protein: CASSQGRTEAFF

D gene: TRBD2
J gene: TRBJ2-7
clone size: NA
V gene: TRBV28
CDR3 DNA: TGTGCCAGCAGTTCAATACTACTCAGTCTAGCGGGGGGGCCTAGGGCCGAGCAGTACTTC
CDR3 protein: CASSSILLSLAGGPRAEQYF

D gene: TRBD2
J gene: TRBJ2-5
clone size: NA
V gene: TRBV29-1
CDR3 DNA: TGCAGCGTTTTAGCGGGAGCAGAGACCCAGTACTTC
CDR3 protein: CSVLAGAETQYF

D gene: TRBD1
J gene: TRBJ2-6
clone size: few
V gene: TRBV7-9
CDR3 DNA: TGTGCCAGCCCCAAGGGGACAGGGAGCTCTGGGGCCAACGTCCTGACTTTC
CDR3 protein: CASPKGTGSSGANVLTF

D gene: NA
J gene: TRBJ2-7
clone size: NA
V gene: TRBV9
CDR3 DNA: TGTGCCAGCAGCAGCGCGGGGCGTCGAGACGAGCAGTACTTC
CDR3 protein: CASSSAGRRDEQYF

D gene: NA
J gene: TRBJ1-2
clone size: once
V gene: TRBV5-1
CDR3 DNA: TGCGCCAGCAGCTTCACAGGTCCAACTAACTATGGCTACACCTTC
CDR3 protein: CASSFTGPTNYGYTF

D gene: NA
J gene: TRBJ1-6
clone size: NA
V gene: TRBV10-3
CDR3 DNA: TGTGCCATCAGTGAGTCTGCAGGGCTGGACAATTCACCCCTCCACTTT
CDR3 protein: CAISESAGLDNSPLHF

D gene: NA
J gene: TRBJ1-1
clone size: NA
V gene: TRBV5-4
CDR3 DNA: TGTGCCAGCAGTCTAGAGTGGGACACTGAAGCTTTCTTT
CDR3 protein: CASSLEWDTEAFF

D gene: NA
J gene: TRBJ1-5
clone size: NA
V gene: TRBV10-3
CDR3 DNA: TGTGCCGCCCGTGACTACAGGGACAATCAGCCCCAGCATTTT
CDR3 protein: CAARDYRDNQPQHF

D gene: TRBD1
J gene: TRBJ1-1
clone size: NA
V gene: TRBV6-5
CDR3 DNA: TGTGCCAGCAGTCAGGACAGGGATAACACTGAAGCTTTCTTT
CDR3 protein: CASSQDRDNTEAFF

D gene: TRBD2
J gene: TRBJ2-7
clone size: once
V gene: TRBV6-2/TRBV6-3
CDR3 DNA: TGTGCCAGCAGCCCCTCCACCCCGGGAGGGCTGGACGAGCAGTACTTC
CDR3 protein: CASSPSTPGGLDEQYF

D gene: NA
J gene: TRBJ1-6
clone size: NA
V gene: TRBV20-1
CDR3 DNA: TGCAGTGCTAGTTTCAATAATTCACCCCTCCACTTT
CDR3 protein: CSASFNNSPLHF

D gene: NA
J gene: TRBJ1-2
clone size: once
V gene: TRBV4-3
CDR3 DNA: TGCGCCAGCAGCGTCGTGGGAGGACCTCATGGCTACACCTTC
CDR3 protein: CASSVVGGPHGYTF

D gene: NA
J gene: TRBJ1-5
clone size: NA
V gene: TRBV30
CDR3 DNA: TGTGCCTGGAGTCGCGGAGAAAATCAGCCCCAGCATTTT
CDR3 protein: CAWSRGENQPQHF

D gene: NA
J gene: TRBJ1-2
clone size: NA
V gene: TRBV30
CDR3 DNA: TGTGCCTGGGGATTAAAGGGCGGGCCCTCGGGTGGCTACACCTTC
CDR3 protein: CAWGLKGGPSGGYTF

D gene: TRBD1
J gene: TRBJ1-3
clone size: NA
V gene: TRBV4-1
CDR3 DNA: TGCGCCAGCAGCCGAACAGGGGGCGAGGCTGGAAACACCATATATTTT
CDR3 protein: CASSRTGGEAGNTIYF

D gene: TRBD2
J gene: TRBJ2-5
clone size: NA
V gene: TRBV15
CDR3 DNA: TGTGCCACCAGCCCTCCCGGGGAGGGAGAGACCCAGTACTTC
CDR3 protein: CATSPPGEGETQYF

D gene: NA
J gene: TRBJ1-2
clone size: few
V gene: TRBV14
CDR3 DNA: TGTGCCAGCAGCCAAGTACCGGGGGGCTACACCTTC
CDR3 protein: CASSQVPGGYTF

D gene: TRBD1
J gene: TRBJ1-6
clone size: NA
V gene: TRBV11-1
CDR3 DNA: TGTGCCAGCAGCCGGACAGGGGGGGACTCACCCCTCCACTTT
CDR3 protein: CASSRTGGDSPLHF

D gene: TRBD2
J gene: TRBJ2-3
clone size: NA
V gene: TRBV3-1/TRBV3-2
CDR3 DNA: TGTGCCAGCAGCCAAGATACTCCCGGGGGGGGTGAGAGCACAGATACGCAGTATTTT
CDR3 protein: CASSQDTPGGGESTDTQYF

D gene: TRBD2
J gene: TRBJ2-5
clone size: once
V gene: TRBV2
CDR3 DNA: TGTGCCAGCTTACGGGGGGGCGGGGTAGAGACCCAGTACTTC
CDR3 protein: CASLRGGGVETQYF

D gene: NA
J gene: TRBJ1-2
clone size: NA
V gene: TRBV28
CDR3 DNA: TGTGCCAGCATCCTAGGCGGGGTCGGTAACTATGGCTACACCTTC
CDR3 protein: CASILGGVGNYGYTF

D gene: NA
J gene: TRBJ1-5
clone size: NA
V gene: TRBV5-6
CDR3 DNA: TGTGCCAGCAGCTCGCAGGGGACCTACAATCAGCCCCAGCATTTT
CDR3 protein: CASSSQGTYNQPQHF

D gene: NA
J gene: TRBJ1-5
clone size: NA
V gene: TRBV30
CDR3 DNA: TGTGCCTGGAGTACAGGTACGGGGGATAGCAATCAGCCCCAGCATTTT
CDR3 protein: CAWSTGTGDSNQPQHF

D gene: NA
J gene: TRBJ2-7
clone size: NA
V gene: TRBV7-2
CDR3 DNA: TGTGCCAGCAGATTTATTAGGGGCCCCGGATACGAGCAGTACTTC
CDR3 protein: CASRFIRGPGYEQYF

D gene: NA
J gene: TRBJ2-2
clone size: NA
V gene: TRBV5-4
CDR3 DNA: TGTGCCAGCACCCCGCCGGGGGGACAAAACACCGGGGAGCTGTTTTTT
CDR3 protein: CASTPPGGQNTGELFF

D gene: NA
J gene: TRBJ2-2
clone size: NA
V gene: TRBV30
CDR3 DNA: TGTGCCTCTTCGGCTAGTCGGAACACCGGGGAGCTGTTTTTT
CDR3 protein: CASSASRNTGELFF

D gene: NA
J gene: TRBJ2-7
clone size: NA
V gene: TRBV4-2
CDR3 DNA: TGTGCCAGCAGCCAAGAACCACTCTACGAGCAGTACTTC
CDR3 protein: CASSQEPLYEQYF

D gene: TRBD1
J gene: TRBJ2-2
clone size: NA
V gene: TRBV30
CDR3 DNA: TGTGCCTGGAGTGTGGCGGACAGGCTAGACACCGGGGAGCTGTTTTTT
CDR3 protein: CAWSVADRLDTGELFF

D gene: NA
J gene: TRBJ1-1
clone size: NA
V gene: TRBV5-1
CDR3 DNA: TGCGCCAGCAGCGACGGAAGGGGGACTGAAGCTTTCTTT
CDR3 protein: CASSDGRGTEAFF

D gene: NA
J gene: TRBJ2-3
clone size: NA
V gene: TRBV5-6
CDR3 DNA: TGTGCCAGCAGCTTGAACGGCGGGGGCACAGATACGCAGTATTTT
CDR3 protein: CASSLNGGGTDTQYF

D gene: NA
J gene: TRBJ2-4
clone size: NA
V gene: TRBV5-4
CDR3 DNA: TGTGCCAGCAGCTCAGCGGCTGAGGGGGACATTCAGTACTTC
CDR3 protein: CASSSAAEGDIQYF

D gene: NA
J gene: TRBJ1-1
clone size: NA
V gene: TRBV30
CDR3 DNA: TGTGCCTGGATTGGGGGCTACACTGAAGCTTTCTTT
CDR3 protein: CAWIGGYTEAFF

D gene: NA
J gene: TRBJ2-5
clone size: NA
V gene: TRBV5-4
CDR3 DNA: TGTGCCAGCAGCACCAAAGAGGAGGTCCAAGAGACCCAGTACTTC
CDR3 protein: CASSTKEEVQETQYF

D gene: TRBD1
J gene: TRBJ2-6
clone size: NA
V gene: TRBV5-1
CDR3 DNA: TGCGCCAGCGCTGGGGGACAGGGGGCGCCCGGGGCCAACGTCCTGACTTTC
CDR3 protein: CASAGGQGAPGANVLTF

D gene: NA
J gene: TRBJ2-7
clone size: NA
V gene: TRBV7-9
CDR3 DNA: TGTGCCAGCAGTCCGGGACACACCTACGAGCAGTACTTC
CDR3 protein: CASSPGHTYEQYF

D gene: NA
J gene: TRBJ1-5
clone size: NA
V gene: TRBV6-2/TRBV6-3
CDR3 DNA: TGTGCCAGCAGCCGCCGGGACATCAATCAGCCCCAGCATTTT
CDR3 protein: CASSRRDINQPQHF

D gene: NA
J gene: TRBJ2-1
clone size: NA
V gene: TRBV30
CDR3 DNA: TGTGCCTGGAGTACGACTTTGGCGCATGAGCAGTTCTTC
CDR3 protein: CAWSTTLAHEQFF

D gene: NA
J gene: TRBJ1-2
clone size: NA
V gene: TRBV7-8
CDR3 DNA: TGTGCCAGCAGTCACACCCTCTCACCGAAAGGCTACACCTTC
CDR3 protein: CASSHTLSPKGYTF

D gene: NA
J gene: TRBJ2-2
clone size: once
V gene: TRBV5-1
CDR3 DNA: TGCGCCAGCAGCTTGGAGATTGGGGAGAGCTCGACCGGGGAGCTGTTTTTT
CDR3 protein: CASSLEIGESSTGELFF